This TCR beta chain is drawn from a study of T-cell memory formation after mild COVID-19 (dated by TCRdb to the early 2020s). In terms of the full investigation: TCR sequence clusters from the two donors were largely donor specific. The cohort was made up of two young adult volunteers, one female and one male, who were previously healthy. Longitudinal TCRalpha and TCRbeta repertoire sequencing tracked T-cell clones expanding and contracting after mild COVID-19 in a couple of donors. Overall study outcomes, separate from this receptor: Whether the second-wave clones peaking on day 37 were SARS-CoV-2 specific was not confirmed. Some responding clones were detected in pre-infection memory, suggesting pre-existing cross-reactive memory T cells joined the SARS-CoV-2 response. Only a couple of mild cases were covered in the study, and larger cohorts including severe cases with pre-infection samples were considered necessary. Contracting CD4+ clones were found mainly in CM and EM memory subsets, while CD8+ clones were enriched in EMRA. Balanced CD4/CD8 phenotypes were observed for clones contracting from day 15 to 85, whereas a bias towards CD4+ was observed for a second wave of clones expanding from day 15 to 37.

This clonotype has more than one count but fewer than ten. The clone's antigen remains unknown. The sample holds no much larger clone one base away, and base qualities are not on file. PBMCs were isolated by Ficoll-Paque density gradient centrifugation. The sample was run on an Illumina NovaSeq 6000. TCRalpha and TCRbeta cDNA libraries were constructed by 5'RACE with constant-segment primers, with sample barcodes and unique molecular identifiers being introduced. RNA was extracted from every sample with Trizol reagent. Amplification of the libraries took two PCR steps, and the second step added a second sample barcode plus Illumina TruSeq adapters. Libraries were sequenced on an Illumina NovaSeq with 2 x 150 bp paired-end reads. The authors' analysis ran thus. Reads were demultiplexed and collapsed into UMI-guided consensus sequences with migec v1.2.7. With mixcr v2.1.11, UMI consensuses were aligned to TRA and TRB V and J templates and assembled into clonotypes. A clonotype was counted as expanded or contracted only if both edgeR and NoisET called the change significant, with noise models trained on biological replicates. edgeR calls used a false discovery rate-adjusted p below 0.01 and a log2 fold-change threshold of 1. As an exploratory analysis of dynamics, PCA with hierarchical clustering was applied to max-normalized trajectories of the 1000 most abundant clonotypes. Each responding clone was given a CD4 or CD8 phenotype based on the CD4+ and CD8+ repertoires, which had been sequenced separately. Using fastp trimming at Q25 and MiXCR clonotype assembly, TCRdb reanalyzed the public sequencing data and kept in-frame beta chains. Each entry merges the rows of one CDR3 protein and shows their most common DNA and genes. TCRdb, not the authors, supplied the V and J calls. The sample contains some 97,000 distinct CDR3 sequences, over 8.5% of them found a single time. Together, the top ten hold approximately 40% of the sample.

In the germline V gene, CDR1 corresponds to SGHVS and CDR2 to FQNEAQ. The junction shows trimming of 4 bases on V and 5 bases on J, and the gene matches do not reach 21 bases of it. The CDR3 sequence holds 21 residues, the cysteine and phenylalanine included. Of all the DNA, just the CDR3 is kept, 63 bases in frame from base 1. The sequence links TRBV7-8 to TRBJ2-5, and TRBD2 matches 14 of the central bases. This TCR derives from a man aged 18 to 35 who had mild COVID-19 (a few samples of this study predate the infection). The sample titles of this study are shuffled in the database, so cell type and time point are left out; the donor was told from shared clones. Source material: PBMCs or a T cell subset sorted from them (not recorded which). At the DNA level, the sequence is TGTGCCAGCAGCTCACAGGGACTAGCGGGGGCCACACTGACTTTAAGGGAGACCCAGTACTTC. Its translation reads: CASSSQGLAGATLTLRETQYF.